A single sample gave rise to the 32 T cell receptor beta chains below, sequenced in a study of OX40 agonist ivuxolimab in advanced cancers. Sequencing was performed with immunoSEQ multiplex PCR; in TCRdb, only in-frame clones are kept and a portion is missing. The data hold some 14,000 clones, with approximately 87% observed a single time. The sequences come from CD4+ or CD8+ T cells sorted from blood, collected in a trial of the OX40 agonist ivuxolimab. The receptors here all came from an adult with an advanced solid tumor such as melanoma, head and neck, liver or kidney cancer.

V usage is TRBV6-1 and J usage is TRBJ1-4; no reliable D call. Germline lookup yields CDR1 MNHNS and CDR2 SASEGT. V was pared by 0 bases and J by 0 bases, with 5 bases between. CDR3 length: 15 amino acids. The CDR3 DNA follows: TGTGCCAGCAGTGAAGCTCGTGCAACTAATGAAAAACTGTTTTTT. Translated: CASSEARATNEKLFF.

CDR3 nucleotide sequence: TGTGCCAGCAGCCAAGAATCTCGACAGGGCTGGGGCTACACCTTC. This translates into CASSQESRQGWGYTF. The chain joins TRBV4-2 to TRBJ1-2; 7 bases line up with TRBD1. The ends lost 0 bases at V and 8 bases at J; junction bases unmatched: 9. This CDR3 is built from 15 residues. Looked up from germline, CDR1 is LGHNA and CDR2 is YNFKEQ.

V and J are TRBV6-5 and TRBJ2-6, with TRBD1 as a possible D gene (6 bases). Trimming stripped 6 bases from V and 2 bases from J, with 8 bases between. The CDR3 has 14 amino acids. Looked up from germline, CDR1 is MNHEY and CDR2 is SVGAGI. The CDR3 loop reads CASRHRAGANVLTF. The CDR3 DNA reads as TGTGCCAGCAGACACAGGGCTGGGGCCAACGTCCTGACTTTC.

The V and J genes are TRBV7-2 and TRBJ1-2, with D tentatively TRBD1 (5 bases). The CDR3 spans 14 residues. Per germline, CDR1 SGHTA and CDR2 FQGNSA. The V gene lost 5 bases and the J gene lost 3 bases, with 13 bases spanning the gap. CDR3 protein: CASSRETGDYGYTF. The CDR3 nucleotides are TGTGCCAGCAGCCGAGAGACGGGGGACTATGGCTACACCTTC.

V is TRBV7-9 and J is TRBJ1-1; D call uncertain. Between the trimmed V and J ends, which lost 5 bases and 2 bases, there was a span of 18 bases. The CDR3 consists of 16 residues. Germline CDR1 SEHNR, CDR2 FQNEAQ (reference sequence). The CDR3: CASSPLGRVRNTEAFF. The CDR3 nucleotides read TGTGCCAGCAGCCCTTTAGGTAGGGTTAGAAACACTGAAGCTTTCTTT.

This CDR3 is CASSLGQGLGYTF. Here the CDR3 DNA reads TGTGCCAGCAGCTTGGGTCAAGGGCTTGGCTACACCTTC. V gene TRBV5-6 combines with J gene TRBJ1-2; D is unresolved. Germline lookup yields CDR1 SGHDT and CDR2 YYEEEE. The CDR3 contains 13 residues. V lost 0 bases to trimming and J lost 7 bases, with 10 bases between them.

The gene calls are TRBV30 and TRBJ1-5; D unclear. The germline V gene has CDR1 GTSNPN and CDR2 SVGIG (reference sequence). Trimming removed 1 base at V and 3 bases at J, with 7 bases between. The CDR3 has 13 residues. This chain's CDR3 is CAWSERDNQPQHF. CDR3 DNA sequence: TGTGCCTGGAGTGAAAGGGACAATCAGCCCCAGCATTTT.

This clone was seen a single time. V and J are TRBV28 and TRBJ1-5; D might be TRBD1 (6 bases). Trimming removed 7 bases at V and 2 bases at J, with 18 bases between. This CDR3 comprises 16 residues. The germline gives CDR1 MDHEN, CDR2 SYDVKM. The CDR3 protein is CASTLGGAMGNQPQHF. Written as DNA, the CDR3 is TGTGCCAGCACCCTGGGGGGGGCCATGGGCAATCAGCCCCAGCATTTT. The entire variable domain, with the rest obtained from reference TRBV28 and TRBJ1-5, is as follows: DVKVTQSSRYLVKRTGEKVFLECVQDMDHENMFWYRQDPGLGLRLIYFSYDVKMKEKGDIPEGYSVSREKKERFSLILESASTNQTSMYLCASTLGGAMGNQPQHFGDGTRLSIL.

The chain joins TRBV7-2 to TRBJ2-3; 11 nucleotides line up with TRBD2. The germline V gene has CDR1 SGHTA and CDR2 FQGNSA. CDR3 size: 16 residues. Trimming removed 5 bases from V and 6 bases from J; junction bases left unmatched: 10. The CDR3 sequence is CASSPPVAGGQDTQYF. Written as DNA, the CDR3 is TGTGCCAGCAGCCCCCCCGTAGCGGGGGGGCAGGATACGCAGTATTTT.

The CDR3 DNA is TGTGCCAGCAGCGAGCCCGGGACTAGCGGGACAGATACGCAGTATTTT. Encoded protein: CASSEPGTSGTDTQYF. The rearrangement joins TRBV9 to TRBJ2-3; the match to TRBD2 covers 12 bases. The CDR3 is made up of 16 amino acids. Germline V gene lookup returns CDR1 SGDLS and CDR2 YYNGEE. Losses at the gene ends were 3 bases for V and 3 bases for J; bases not matched to a gene: 5.

This chain joins TRBV6-1 and TRBJ1-3; D gene ambiguous. The CDR3 totals 11 residues. Looked up from germline, CDR1 is MNHNS and CDR2 is SASEGT. V lost 3 bases to trimming and J lost 8 bases, with 5 bases between them. CDR3 sequence: CASSERDTIYF. In DNA form, the CDR3 reads TGTGCCAGCAGTGAGAGAGACACCATATATTTT.

This rearrangement joins TRBV7-2 to TRBJ1-2; 7 bases agree with TRBD1. This CDR3 has 14 amino acids. With 5 bases clipped from V and 5 bases from J, the junction kept 8 bases outside the gene matches. Germline values: CDR1 SGHTA, CDR2 FQGNSA. CDR3 residues: CASSPRQGLYGYTF. For the CDR3, the DNA is TGTGCCAGCAGCCCGCGACAGGGACTATATGGCTACACCTTC.

The rearrangement joins TRBV7-8 to TRBJ2-4; no definite D call. The CDR3 runs to 13 residues. V shed 8 bases and J shed 1 base, with 9 bases lying between them. From germline, CDR1 is SGHVS and CDR2 FQNEAQ. The CDR3 spells CASALSAKNIQYF. CDR3 sequence (DNA): TGTGCCAGCGCCTTGAGCGCCAAAAACATTCAGTACTTC. The whole variable domain, remainder taken from reference TRBV7-8 and TRBJ2-4, is GAGVSQSPRYKVAKRGQDVALRCDPISGHVSLFWYQQALGQGPEFLTYFQNEAQLDKSGLPSDRFFAERPEGSVSTLKIQRTQQEDSAVYLCASALSAKNIQYFGAGTRLSVL.

This chain connects TRBV5-1 to TRBJ2-7; D may be TRBD1 or TRBD2 (5 bases each). V lost 5 bases and J lost 1, with 10 bases in between. The CDR3 runs to 13 residues. Germline CDR1 reads SGHRS; CDR2 reads YFSETQ. CDR3 bases: TGCGCCAGCAGGTATGGGGGATCCTACGAGCAGTACTTC. This translates into CASRYGGSYEQYF.

J is TRBJ2-5 and V is TRBV4-1, with TRBD1 as a possible D gene (6 bases). The DNA matches TRBJ2-7 better at its end, which makes the J call doubtful. Per germline, CDR1 MGHRA and CDR2 YSYEKL. The CDR3 has 14 amino acids. The CDR3 DNA reads as TGCGCCAGCAGCCAAGGGGGGCAGGGCTACGAGCAGTACTTC. The encoded protein is CASSQGGQGYEQYF.

The chain uses TRBV18 and TRBJ2-3; a possible D gene is TRBD2 (5 bases). The CDR3 extends over 15 amino acids. From germline, CDR1 is KGHSH and CDR2 LQKENI. Deletions cut 3 bases from V and 0 bases from J, with 10 bases between. CDR3 amino acids: CASSPASKSTDTQYF. The CDR3 nucleotides are TGTGCCAGCTCACCGGCTAGCAAAAGCACAGATACGCAGTATTTT.

The chain employs TRBV19 and TRBJ2-1; tentatively, D is TRBD1 or TRBD2 (5 bases each). With 5 bases removed from V and 2 bases from J, the gap between germline ends came to 19 bases. From germline, CDR1 is LNHDA and CDR2 SQIVND (reference sequence). CDR3 length equals 17 residues. DNA for the CDR3: TGTGCCAGTAGTTCTGCCCCGGGACCCACGCCCTACAATGAGCAGTTCTTC. Its protein is CASSSAPGPTPYNEQFF. Complete variable domain (other parts from reference TRBV19 and TRBJ2-1): DGGITQSPKYLFRKEGQNVTLSCEQNLNHDAMYWYRQDPGQGLRLIYYSQIVNDFQKGDIAEGYSVSREKKESFPLTVTSAQKNPTAFYLCASSSAPGPTPYNEQFFGPGTRLTVL.

This clone was counted a single time. The chain uses TRBV5-4 and TRBJ2-5; D might be TRBD2 (5 bases). The closer fit of TRBJ2-7 to the DNA end suggests the J call may be wrong. CDR1 and CDR2 from the germline V gene are SGHNT and YYREEE (reference sequence). This CDR3 is 14 amino acids long. Written as DNA, the CDR3 is TGTGCCAGCAACTCCGGGGTTAAAGGGTCCGAGCAGTACTTC. Amino acid sequence: CASNSGVKGSEQYF.

The chain carries TRBV6-5 and TRBJ2-3; D tentatively reads TRBD1 or TRBD2 (6 bases each). The V gene lost 7 bases and the J gene lost 3 bases, with 17 bases spanning the gap. The CDR3 consists of 15 residues. Germline V lookup: CDR1 MNHEY, CDR2 SVGAGI. Here the CDR3 reads CASNKPGAGTDTQYF. The CDR3, as DNA: TGTGCCAGCAATAAGCCGGGGGCGGGGACAGATACGCAGTATTTT.

The chain links TRBV2 to TRBJ1-5; TRBD1 agrees at 10 bases. V gave up 5 bases and J gave up 5 bases; unmatched junction bases: 6. CDR1 SNHLY and CDR2 FYNNEI come from the germline V gene. The CDR3 has 15 amino acids. CDR3 residues: CASSLDRGTHQPQHF. CDR3 sequence (DNA): TGTGCCAGCAGTTTGGACAGGGGGACTCATCAGCCCCAGCATTTT.

This clone was detected a few times. The rearrangement uses TRBV5-5 and TRBJ1-1, with TRBD1 as a possible D gene (5 bases). Germline V CDR1 and CDR2: SGHKS, YYEKEE (reference sequence). The CDR3 extends over 13 amino acids. Between the trimmed V and J ends, which lost 0 bases and 6 bases, there was a span of 9 bases. CDR3 region: CASSLVGTAEAFF. The CDR3 nucleotides read TGTGCCAGCAGCTTGGTAGGGACCGCTGAAGCTTTCTTT. The entire variable domain, with the rest obtained from reference TRBV5-5 and TRBJ1-1, is as follows: DAGVTQSPTHLIKTRGQQVTLRCSPISGHKSVSWYQQVLGQGPQFIFQYYEKEERGRGNFPDRFSARQFPNYSSELNVNALLLGDSALYLCASSLVGTAEAFFGQGTRLTVV.

This clone was observed once. V gene TRBV30 combines with J gene TRBJ1-6; unclear D gene. This CDR3 has 14 amino acids. The germline CDR1 and CDR2 sequences are GTSNPN and SVGIG (reference sequence). V lost 4 bases and J 0 bases, leaving 7 bases between the germline ends. CDR3 residues: CAWMESSYNSPLHF. DNA for the CDR3: TGTGCCTGGATGGAAAGCTCCTATAATTCACCCCTCCACTTT.

The chain couples TRBV6-4 to TRBJ1-5, with D hard to call. V was clipped by 8 bases and J by 5 bases, with 13 bases between them. CDR1 is MRHNA, CDR2 SNTAGT, per germline. The CDR3 covers 13 residues. CDR3 in amino acids: CASLSRGDQPQHF. CDR3 nucleotides: TGTGCCAGCCTTTCCCGGGGAGATCAGCCCCAGCATTTT.

The chain has TRBV19 and TRBJ1-5; D possibly corresponds to TRBD1 (6 bases). Trimming pared 5 bases from V and 8 bases from J, leaving 19 bases between. CDR1 and CDR2 (germline): LNHDA, SQIVND (reference sequence). This CDR3 contains 15 residues. This CDR3 reads CASSPSDRLREPQHF. For the CDR3, the DNA is TGTGCCAGTAGTCCAAGTGACAGGTTAAGGGAGCCCCAGCATTTT.

The chain recombines TRBV9 with TRBJ1-5, with D possibly TRBD1 on 6 matching bases. Per the germline V gene, CDR1 is SGDLS and CDR2 is YYNGEE. The length of the CDR3 is 16 residues. Trimming pared 7 bases from V and 4 bases from J, leaving 21 bases between. CDR3 nucleotides: TGTGCCAGCGGACCTGACGGCGGACAGACAAATCAGCCCCAGCATTTT. Translating it yields CASGPDGGQTNQPQHF.

The chain combines TRBV7-2 with TRBJ2-7; D is uncertain. CDR1 is SGHTA, CDR2 FQGNSA, per germline. The CDR3 totals 12 residues. V lost 4 bases and J lost 4, with 8 bases in between. CDR3 loop: CASSSRIYEQYF. CDR3 DNA sequence: TGTGCCAGCAGCTCCCGGATTTACGAGCAGTACTTC.

This chain uses TRBV7-9 with TRBJ1-1; D is undetermined. The germline V gene has CDR1 SEHNR and CDR2 FQNEAQ (reference sequence). The CDR3 contains 15 residues. Trimming pared 5 bases from V and 2 bases from J, leaving 15 bases between. As DNA, the CDR3 is TGTGCCAGCAGCCCATGGGCCCCTGGCAACACTGAAGCTTTCTTT. Amino acids: CASSPWAPGNTEAFF.

This chain links TRBV5-4 with TRBJ2-1; 13 positions agree with TRBD2. The V segment lost 7 bases and the J segment 6 bases; nucleotides outside the gene matches: 10. The CDR3 length is 16 residues. Germline V gives CDR1 SGHNT, CDR2 YYREEE (reference sequence). The CDR3: CASAARTSGGFNEQFF. The CDR3 DNA sequence: TGTGCCAGCGCGGCGAGGACTAGCGGGGGCTTCAATGAGCAGTTCTTC.

The table lists this clone with a count of one. V gene TRBV2 combines with J gene TRBJ2-7; D unclear. Germline CDR1 and CDR2: SNHLY and FYNNEI. V lost 4 bases, J lost 5 bases, and 9 bases lay in between. CDR3 length: 12 amino acids. The CDR3 nucleotides read TGTGCCAGCAGTGTTTTGTCGAACGAGCAGTACTTC. Its protein is CASSVLSNEQYF.

The rearrangement links TRBV10-3 to TRBJ1-1; 7 bases map to TRBD1. Germline V lookup: CDR1 ENHRY, CDR2 SYGVKD. CDR3 length: 14 residues. The trim removed 11 bases at V and 5 bases at J, leaving 14 bases unmatched. This chain's CDR3 is CARRWGQRRTEAFF. In DNA form, the CDR3 reads TGTGCCCGACGCTGGGGACAGAGAAGGACTGAAGCTTTCTTT.

V gene TRBV11-3 combines with J gene TRBJ2-3; D is perhaps TRBD2 (5 bases). The CDR3 runs to 17 residues. V was shortened by 5 bases and J by 1 base, with 19 bases between the two germline ends. Germline V gives CDR1 SGHNT, CDR2 YENEEA. The CDR3 bases are TGTGCCAGCAGCCCCGGGGAATGGCATGGGGGCACAGATACGCAGTATTTT. Translated: CASSPGEWHGGTDTQYF.

The chain uses TRBV5-1 and TRBJ2-7, with a tentative D call TRBD1 (5 bases). The CDR3 is 15 amino acids. Germline-derived CDR1 and CDR2 are SGHRS and YFSETQ. With 4 bases removed from V and 3 bases from J, the gap between germline ends came to 17 bases. For the CDR3, the DNA is TGCGCCAGCAGCCTGGCGACAGCCCAAGGCTACGAGCAGTACTTC. This translates into CASSLATAQGYEQYF.